Listed here is a single T cell receptor (beta chain). Its antigen remains unknown. These data are taken from a study of graft-versus-host responses after intestinal transplantation. On the study more broadly: Recipients underwent multivisceral, liver-intestinal, or isolated intestinal transplants. Each recipient received anti-thymocyte globulin induction, then tacrolimus and steroids for 2 to 4 years.

CDR3 length equals 15 residues. Trimming removed 4 bases from V and 4 bases from J, with 16 bases in between. CDR1 is SGHDN and CDR2 is FVKESK in the germline V gene. Both intraepithelial and lamina propria lymphocytes were released by processing graft tissue. Sequenced by immunoSEQ multiplex PCR; TCRdb stores in-frame clones only, minus some. The table records 20,000 or so clones, around 72% of them present only once. The study, taken as a whole, reports: GvH clones detected in recipient marrow included some appearing first in ileum or blood.

The sequences come from ileum tissue, collected around 20 days after intestinal transplant. The chain links TRBV14 to TRBJ1-2; D possibly corresponds to TRBD1 (6 bases). This clonotype was sampled from a human patient who received an intestinal transplant, so some T cells may come from the graft donor. This CDR3 reads CASSPTQGSFYGYTF. The CDR3 DNA is TGTGCCAGCAGCCCGACCCAGGGGAGTTTCTATGGCTACACCTTC.